A single sample gave rise to the 23 T cell receptor beta chains below, sequenced in a study of shared clonotypes between healthy human individuals. The assay was immunoSEQ multiplex PCR, and TCRdb's table has in-frame clones only and misses some. The table lists some 2 million clones, about 95% of them singletons, with 1% to 1.5% in the top ten. Naive CD8 cells, CD45RO-negative and positively selected for CCR7, excluded terminally differentiated effector memory CD45RA+ cells. The specimen sequenced was naive CD8+ T cells sorted from blood. These receptors were obtained from a man younger than 30 in good health.

The CDR3 is CASSPSDRGIGQPQHF. CDR3 nucleotide sequence: TGTGCCAGCAGCCCATCTGACAGGGGTATTGGTCAGCCCCAGCATTTT. This chain links TRBV7-2 with TRBJ1-5, with TRBD1 matching 8 bases. The trim removed 5 bases at V and 6 bases at J, leaving 12 bases unmatched. CDR1 SGHTA and CDR2 FQGNSA come from the germline V gene. The CDR3 is 16 amino acids.

Note on this clone: The identical CDR3 is also encoded by other nucleotide sequences in the sample. This chain joins TRBV5-1 and TRBJ1-1, with 7 bases that match TRBD1. Unmatched junction bases numbered 2, after V lost 3 bases and J lost 0 bases. This CDR3 is built from 14 residues. CDR1 and CDR2 (germline): SGHRS, YFSETQ. The DNA of the CDR3 is TGCGCCAGCAGCTGGGACAGCATGAACACTGAAGCTTTCTTT. Protein sequence: CASSWDSMNTEAFF.

This rearrangement joins TRBV6-5 to TRBJ2-1; D is unclear. The V end lost 1 base, the J end lost 4 bases, and 11 bases lay between the germline ends. This CDR3 has 15 amino acids. Germline CDR1 and CDR2: MNHEY and SVGAGI. CDR3 coding DNA: TGTGCCAGCAGTTACTTAGGTAGTGGTTACAATGAGCAGTTCTTC. Translation gives CASSYLGSGYNEQFF.

This clone was counted once. The chain uses TRBV29-1 and TRBJ2-1; the D gene is possibly TRBD2 (5 bases). CDR3 length: 16 amino acids. V was shortened by 1 base and J by 4 bases, with 17 bases between the two germline ends. Germline CDR1 SQVTM, CDR2 ANQGSEA. The CDR3 loop reads CSVEGGVTNSYNEQFF. CDR3 nucleotide sequence: TGCAGCGTTGAAGGGGGAGTGACTAACTCTTACAATGAGCAGTTCTTC.

To note about this clone: Other DNA variants within this sample encode the same CDR3. This chain links TRBV7-9 with TRBJ1-1; D is unresolved. CDR1 is SEHNR and CDR2 is FQNEAQ in the germline V gene (reference sequence). The CDR3 length is 12 residues. The V and J ends lost 5 bases and 0 bases respectively, with 4 bases between them. The CDR3 DNA is TGTGCCAGCAGCAGAATGAACACTGAAGCTTTCTTT. It yields the protein CASSRMNTEAFF.

This chain links TRBV15 with TRBJ2-7, with D perhaps matching TRBD2 (7 bases). Trimming removed 5 bases from V and 2 bases from J, with 16 bases in between. The CDR3 runs to 15 residues. Per germline, CDR1 LNHNV and CDR2 YYDKDF (reference sequence). The CDR3 is CATSLERGGPYEQYF. Written as DNA, the CDR3 is TGTGCCACCAGCCTTGAGAGGGGGGGGCCCTACGAGCAGTACTTC.

To note about this clone: Other DNA sequences within the sample encode an identical CDR3. This chain connects TRBV4-1 to TRBJ2-7; D gene ambiguous. The CDR3 loop spans 13 amino acids. Trimming cost V 3 bases and J 3 bases, with 9 bases left between them. Looked up from germline, CDR1 is MGHRA and CDR2 is YSYEKL. The CDR3 reads CASSQRKGYEQYF. The CDR3, as DNA: TGCGCCAGCAGCCAGCGGAAAGGCTACGAGCAGTACTTC.

The genes are TRBV9 and TRBJ2-7; 7 bases align to TRBD1. The germline gives CDR1 SGDLS, CDR2 YYNGEE. V dropped 0 bases and J dropped 2; count of bases not matched to a gene: 2. CDR3 length equals 14 residues. The CDR3 loop is CASSVDRGAYEQYF. As DNA, the CDR3 is TGTGCCAGCAGCGTAGACAGGGGAGCCTACGAGCAGTACTTC.

The chain couples TRBV6-1 to TRBJ2-7; 8 nucleotides line up with TRBD2. The CDR3 has 13 amino acids. CDR1 and CDR2 (germline): MNHNS, SASEGT. The trim removed 4 bases at V and 6 bases at J, leaving 5 bases unmatched. The DNA for the CDR3 is TGTGCCAGCAGTGTCGGGGGGGAGTTCGAGCAGTACTTC. This gives the protein CASSVGGEFEQYF.

This clone was counted a single time. The same CDR3 also results from other DNA sequences found in this sample. The chain has TRBV7-9 and TRBJ2-3; no reliable D call. There are 15 residues in the CDR3. The V end lost 5 bases, the J end lost 2 bases, and 14 bases lay between the germline ends. The germline V gene has CDR1 SEHNR and CDR2 FQNEAQ (reference sequence). CDR3 in DNA: TGTGCCAGCAGCCCCCCAGGCTCATCCACAGATACGCAGTATTTT. Residues: CASSPPGSSTDTQYF.

V gene TRBV19 combines with J gene TRBJ2-1, with a tentative D call TRBD2 (6 bases). Trimming cost V 6 bases and J 2 bases, with 20 bases left between them. CDR3 length equals 17 residues. Germline lookup yields CDR1 LNHDA and CDR2 SQIVND (reference sequence). The DNA for the CDR3 is TGTGCCAGTAGCAAAGGGGTCGGAGGGAAGCCCTACAATGAGCAGTTCTTC. Protein product: CASSKGVGGKPYNEQFF. Using reference TRBV19 and TRBJ2-1 for the parts outside the CDR3, the full variable domain is DGGITQSPKYLFRKEGQNVTLSCEQNLNHDAMYWYRQDPGQGLRLIYYSQIVNDFQKGDIAEGYSVSREKKESFPLTVTSAQKNPTAFYLCASSKGVGGKPYNEQFFGPGTRLTVL.

This clone was observed once. The chain carries TRBV20-1 and TRBJ2-7; 9 bases fit TRBD2. CDR1 and CDR2 (germline): DFQATT, SNEGSKA (reference sequence). The CDR3 sequence is 11 residues long. V was pared by 8 bases and J by 4 bases, with 3 bases of the junction left unmatched. The DNA for the CDR3 is TGCAGTAGTAGCGGGGGTTACGAGCAGTACTTC. This translates into CSSSGGYEQYF.

The V call is TRBV25-1, the J call TRBJ2-1, with TRBD1 matching over 7 bases. Germline V gives CDR1 MGHDK, CDR2 SYGVNS. The CDR3 length is 14 residues. Unmatched junction bases numbered 10, after V lost 8 bases and J lost 6 bases. CDR3 sequence: CASGWTGEGNEQFF. CDR3 sequence (DNA): TGTGCCAGCGGGTGGACAGGAGAAGGCAATGAGCAGTTCTTC.

V gene TRBV4-2 combines with J gene TRBJ1-2; 7 nucleotides agree with TRBD1. Trimming took 2 bases from V and 7 from J; bases not matched to a gene: 13. Germline assignment: CDR1 LGHNA and CDR2 YNFKEQ. The CDR3 covers 16 residues. The DNA of the CDR3 is TGTGCCAGCAGCCAACTAACGGCGGACAGGATAGGTGGCTACACCTTC. Its protein product is CASSQLTADRIGGYTF.

The V and J genes are TRBV7-2 and TRBJ2-1; no reliable D call. The V end was cut by 4 bases, the J end by 3 bases, with 13 bases between. CDR3 length: 15 amino acids. Germline V gene data show CDR1 as SGHTA and CDR2 as FQGNSA. In DNA, the CDR3 is TGTGCCAGCAGCTCCCTAACTACCAACTACAATGAGCAGTTCTTC. Amino acid sequence: CASSSLTTNYNEQFF.

As to this clone: The same CDR3 is also encoded by other DNA sequences in this sample. V and J are TRBV5-6 and TRBJ1-2, with D possibly being TRBD1 (5 bases). The V gene lost 2 bases and the J gene lost 8 bases, with 10 bases spanning the gap. Per the germline V gene, CDR1 is SGHDT and CDR2 is YYEEEE. The CDR3 extends over 12 amino acids. The CDR3 nucleotides read TGTGCCAGCAGCTTAGGGGCGGCGGGCTACACCTTC. It specifies CASSLGAAGYTF. The full variable domain, completed using reference TRBV5-6 and TRBJ1-2, is DAGVTQSPTHLIKTRGQQVTLRCSPKSGHDTVSWYQQALGQGPQFIFQYYEEEERQRGNFPDRFSGHQFPNYSSELNVNALLLGDSALYLCASSLGAAGYTFGSGTRLTVV.

This clone showed up just once. V gene TRBV18 combines with J gene TRBJ1-2, with 8 nucleotides matching TRBD1. Germline V gene sequence: CDR1 KGHSH, CDR2 LQKENI. The CDR3 consists of 16 residues. V lost 0 bases and J lost 2; bases outside the gene matches: 5. CDR3 nucleotide sequence: TGTGCCAGCTCACCACCCAAGGGACAGGAAAACTATGGCTACACCTTC. Protein: CASSPPKGQENYGYTF.

J is TRBJ2-5 and V is TRBV7-8, with 9 bases matching TRBD1. Germline V CDR1 and CDR2: SGHVS, FQNEAQ. J was trimmed by 5 bases and V by 5 bases; bases with no gene match: 6. CDR3 size: 14 residues. The CDR3 spells CASSEGQGGETQYF. CDR3 DNA: TGTGCCAGCAGCGAGGGACAGGGAGGGGAGACCCAGTACTTC.

The V and J genes are TRBV7-9 and TRBJ2-3, with D hard to call. Trimming pared 1 base from V and 4 bases from J, leaving 9 bases between. The V gene's germline CDR1 is SEHNR and CDR2 FQNEAQ (reference sequence). This CDR3 spans 14 amino acids. The CDR3, as DNA: TGTGCCAGCAGCTTAGATCCGGACCCAGATACGCAGTATTTT. This codes for CASSLDPDPDTQYF. Combining the CDR3 with reference TRBV7-9 and TRBJ2-3 gives the whole variable domain DTGVSQNPRHKITKRGQNVTFRCDPISEHNRLYWYRQTLGQGPEFLTYFQNEAQLEKSRLLSDRFSAERPKGSFSTLEIQRTEQGDSAMYLCASSLDPDPDTQYFGPGTRLTVL.

The chain links TRBV7-9 to TRBJ2-7; no firm D call. V lost 7 bases to trimming and J lost 5 bases, with 18 bases between them. CDR3 length: 14 residues. Germline CDR1 is SEHNR and CDR2 is FQNEAQ (reference sequence). CDR3 bases: TGTGCCAGCACCTATCAGGAAGGTCCTAACGAGCAGTACTTC. Translating it yields CASTYQEGPNEQYF. Full variable domain (missing parts from reference TRBV7-9 and TRBJ2-7): DTGVSQNPRHKITKRGQNVTFRCDPISEHNRLYWYRQTLGQGPEFLTYFQNEAQLEKSRLLSDRFSAERPKGSFSTLEIQRTEQGDSAMYLCASTYQEGPNEQYFGPGTRLTVT.

This rearrangement joins TRBV6-1 to TRBJ1-5, with D perhaps matching TRBD1 (5 bases). CDR1 and CDR2 (germline): MNHNS, SASEGT. There are 13 residues in the CDR3. The CDR3 spells CAIDETAGQPQHF. Here the CDR3 DNA reads TGTGCAATCGACGAGACAGCGGGTCAGCCCCAGCATTTT.

V usage is TRBV30 and J usage is TRBJ2-7; D is ambiguous. This CDR3 has 12 residues. Trimming pared 8 bases from V and 1 base from J, leaving 12 bases between. CDR1 and CDR2 from the germline V gene are GTSNPN and SVGIG (reference sequence). In DNA, the CDR3 is TGTGCCCTCCGGGCCGAGTCCTACGAGCAGTACTTC. The encoded protein is CALRAESYEQYF.

Turning to this clone: The junction and the germline gene differ at one end; a read error may be behind it. The rearrangement joins TRBV7-9 to TRBJ2-3, with 9 bases lining up with TRBD1. This CDR3 region has 15 residues. Per the germline V gene, CDR1 is SEHNR and CDR2 is FQNEAQ (reference sequence). This CDR3 is CASRLEGQGSDTQYF. The CDR3 DNA is TGTGCCAGCAGGTTAGAGGGACAGGGATCAGATACGCAGTATTTT.